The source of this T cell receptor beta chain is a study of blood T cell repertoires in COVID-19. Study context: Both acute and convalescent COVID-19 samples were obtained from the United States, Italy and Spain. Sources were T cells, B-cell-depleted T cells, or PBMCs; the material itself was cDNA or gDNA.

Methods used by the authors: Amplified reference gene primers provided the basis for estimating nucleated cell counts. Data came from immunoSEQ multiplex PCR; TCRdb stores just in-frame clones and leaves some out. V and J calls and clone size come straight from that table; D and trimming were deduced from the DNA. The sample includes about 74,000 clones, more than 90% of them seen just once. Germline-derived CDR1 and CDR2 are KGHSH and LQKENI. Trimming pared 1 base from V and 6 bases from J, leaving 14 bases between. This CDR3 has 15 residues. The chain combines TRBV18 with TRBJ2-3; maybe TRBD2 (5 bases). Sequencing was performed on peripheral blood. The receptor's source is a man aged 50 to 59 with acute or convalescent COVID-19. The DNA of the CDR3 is TGTGCCAGCTCACCACGCGGGCTAGAAGGTGATACGCAGTATTTT. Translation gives CASSPRGLEGDTQYF.